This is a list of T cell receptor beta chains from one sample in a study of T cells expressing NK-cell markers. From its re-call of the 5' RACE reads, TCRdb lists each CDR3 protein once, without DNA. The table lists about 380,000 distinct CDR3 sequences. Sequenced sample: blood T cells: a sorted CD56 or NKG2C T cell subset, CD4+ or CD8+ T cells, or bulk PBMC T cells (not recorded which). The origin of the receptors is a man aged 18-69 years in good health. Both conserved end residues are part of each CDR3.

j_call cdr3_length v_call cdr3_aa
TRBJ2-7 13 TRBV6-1 CASSRGGPYEQYF
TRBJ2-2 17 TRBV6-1 CASRSPGTGLVSGELFF
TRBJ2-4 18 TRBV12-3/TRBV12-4 CASSLGSSGGDSKNIQYF
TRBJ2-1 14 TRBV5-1 CASYTGGARNEQFF
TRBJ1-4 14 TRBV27 CASKTGRWDEKLFF
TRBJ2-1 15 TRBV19 CASSIRRGRGNEQFF
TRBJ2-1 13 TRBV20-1 CSAMGVQVNEQFF
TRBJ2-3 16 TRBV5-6 CASSFRSYGPGDTQYF
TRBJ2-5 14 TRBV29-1 CSARTSGGEETQYF
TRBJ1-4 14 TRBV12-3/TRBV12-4 CASSPLGGREKLFF
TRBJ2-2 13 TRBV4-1 CASGVFSTGELFF
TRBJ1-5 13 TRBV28 CASSLGTPMPQHF
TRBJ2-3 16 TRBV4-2 CASSAEKGLGPDTQYF
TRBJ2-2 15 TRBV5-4 CASSRGSSNTGELFF
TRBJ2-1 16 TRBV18 CASSPPLAGGYNEQFF
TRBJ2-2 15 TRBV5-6 CASSLSGLLYGELFF
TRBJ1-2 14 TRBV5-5 CASSSTTLPYGYTF
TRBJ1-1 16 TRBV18 CASSPGQGHLNTEAFF
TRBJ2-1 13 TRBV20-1 CSARDTGVGEQFF
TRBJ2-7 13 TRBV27 CASSLAGSGEQYF
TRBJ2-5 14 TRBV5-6 CASSRGLPQETQYF
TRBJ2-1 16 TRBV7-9 CASLPAGTSLPAEQFF
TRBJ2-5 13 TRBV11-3 CASSFTTVETQYF
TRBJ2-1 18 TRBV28 CASSSDPSGGASYNEQFF
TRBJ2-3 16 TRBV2 CASSVGRTSGGYTQYF
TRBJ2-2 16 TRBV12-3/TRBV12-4 CASSYRTGFGTGELFF
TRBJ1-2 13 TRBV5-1 CASTRNNEGGYTF
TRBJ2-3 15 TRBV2 CASSKIAGATDTQYF
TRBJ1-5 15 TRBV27 CASSLRGWEDQPQHF
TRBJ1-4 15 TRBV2 CASGMSGMANEKLFF
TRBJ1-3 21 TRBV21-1 CASSKLHSGTGGLDSGNTIYF
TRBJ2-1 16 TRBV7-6 CASSLLETYSYNEQFF
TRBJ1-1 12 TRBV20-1 CSAKGQGVEAFF
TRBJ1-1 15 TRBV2 CASSEGLRVATEAFF
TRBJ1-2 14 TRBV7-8 CASSSNGGWYGYTF
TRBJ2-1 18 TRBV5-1 CASSSFPSGGAPYNEQFF
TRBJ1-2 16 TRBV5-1 CASSLTTGTPNYGYTF
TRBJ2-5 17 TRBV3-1 CASSQDRVRARQETQYF
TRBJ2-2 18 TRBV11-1 CASSLDVSQGAYTGELFF
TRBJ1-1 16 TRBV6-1 CASRNAGKGVNTEAFF
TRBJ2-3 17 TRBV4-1 CASSQDRTTGGTDTQYF
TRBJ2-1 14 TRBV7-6 CASSSNPNSNEQFF
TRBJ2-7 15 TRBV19 CASSSSTGGSYEQYF
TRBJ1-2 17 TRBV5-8 CASSLPGLFLSPGGYTF
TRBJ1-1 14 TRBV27 CASSKTGWGTEAFF
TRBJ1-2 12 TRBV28 CASSPPGQDYTF
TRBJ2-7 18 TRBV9 CASSPTSGGDPDYYEQYF
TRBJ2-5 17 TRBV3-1 CASSQVSGGGGKETQYF
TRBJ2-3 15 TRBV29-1 CSAARGTGGTDTQYF
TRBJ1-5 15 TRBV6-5 CASSSEASGNQPQHF